This T cell receptor (beta chain) is drawn from a study of cytomegalovirus exposure and HLA in healthy donors (TCRdb year 2017). As for the study more broadly: In an earlier analysis of approximately 500 of the donors, 276 Gb of sequence data and some 120 million unique TCR beta sequences from roughly 200 million T cells were reported. An early release that covered about 600 HLA-typed donors contained approximately 300 gigabases of sequencing data and 70 million to 100 million unique TCR sequences. The genetic ancestry cluster associated with self-reported Caucasian donors included 81% of the roughly 390 genotyped donors. The aim of the study was to test whether cataloging public T cell receptors could identify signatures of past pathogen exposure. The study profiled the T cell repertoires of hundreds of subjects by immunosequencing and related them to cytomegalovirus serostatus. A separate validation cohort of roughly 120 different subjects was used in addition to the roughly 700-subject first cohort. To predict cytomegalovirus infection status, the study combined high-throughput TCR immunosequencing, statistical association of individual TCRs with disease status, and machine learning. To study patterns of TCR occurrence, a later analysis re-analyzed previously published TCR beta repertoires from 550 to 800 donors and added high-resolution HLA genotyping. Rather than drawing on any new phenotypic data, the later analysis identified candidate immune exposures from TCR beta sequences and the way those sequences occurred across donors. To decide whether each TCR beta V gene segment behaved as functional or pseudogenic, an earlier analysis of some 600 of the donors relied on high-throughput TCR beta sequencing. Alongside the repertoire data, information on donor age, sex, ethnicity and CMV serostatus was compiled. A later genetic analysis used genome-wide SNP genotypes for about 65% of the roughly 700 donors, treating that subset as a discovery cohort. Every repertoire in the discovery cohort had been generated on one and the same sequencing platform. Class I and class II HLA loci were covered by the typing at four-digit resolution. Typing coverage varied by locus: about 629-630 donors for A, B, C, DRB1 and DQB1; more than 500 for DQA1; about 600 for DPA1; roughly 450 for DPB1. Four to six DR-DQ haplotypes were handled as single units for association and clustering because linkage in the cohort was strong. On average, 235,054 unique TCR beta nucleotide sequences were sequenced per donor among 398 genotyped donors of the cohort, with about 17% of those sequences being non-productive. The paper's findings and limits, for the study overall: When HLA alleles, especially DR and DQ, strongly co-occurred, TCR associations were difficult to assign to individual alleles. HLA typing was unavailable for some donors at each locus, so association tests used only the typed subset. A later analysis found that most CMV-associated TCR beta chains appeared HLA-restricted, with HLA associations seemingly driven largely by CMV exposure. In a later analysis, the rate of TCR association differed among HLA loci, with DRB1 alleles having the most associated TCRs and HLA-C alleles having the fewest. Correlated functional status among segregating V segments might be attributable to linkage disequilibrium, but an unknown experimental factor could not be ruled out. In a later genetic analysis, fewer N-insertions in productive TCRs were reported among donors in an Asian-associated ancestry cluster than the roughly 700-donor mean. Over 15 rarely observed V segments, including chromosome 9 orphons, were excluded from the earlier analysis of a few hundred of the donors because counts were too low. According to a later analysis, parvovirus B19, influenza, CMV and Epstein-Barr virus appeared linked to several top co-occurrence clusters. In an earlier analysis of some 500 of the donors, most TCR beta V segments appeared in productive rearrangements about 87% or about 30% of the time, broadly matching IMGT annotations. A further reported finding was that TCR beta sequences accurately predicted the HLA-A and HLA-B alleles for most subjects in the first cohort. V-gene and J-gene trimming of TCR beta chains was associated with a missense DCLRE1C variant in a later genetic analysis, and the association was replicated in an independent cohort. A later analysis found that HLA-associated TCR beta chains were more clonally expanded and had lower generation probabilities than equally common non-associated chains. For the cohort, immune exposure information was limited to CMV serostatus. The classifier was reported to diagnose cytomegalovirus status with high specificity and sensitivity in both the original and validation cohorts. Most TCR sequences were observed very rarely across donors, whereas some public TCRs were present in many individuals. In vitro tests confirmed that a few of the cytomegalovirus-associated TCR beta chains recognize cytomegalovirus antigens. A group of highly shared sequence variants was considered likely to be a technical artifact of the sequencing pipeline. The study listed 150 to 200 TCR beta chains as associated with cytomegalovirus. Some IMGT-functional V segments, including TRBV6-2 and TRBV6-3, could not be distinguished by the 87-base-pair reads and were therefore excluded. The authors suggested that the approach could potentially be extended to other disease states and immunological phenotypes. Sequencing depth was assumed to be roughly uniform across donors in the presence/absence analyses, though that assumption may not hold. Specific HLA alleles were associated with 16,951 TCR beta sequences at a false discovery rate of 0.05 in a later analysis. The cohort was sequenced for TCR beta chains only, and without alpha or paired-chain data the features that could be detected were limited.

The germline V end is reduced by 5 bases and the J end by 4 bases; junction bases left unmatched: 4. CDR1 and CDR2 were assigned from the germline V gene (reference sequence) as SGHNT and YYREEE. Including the terminal cysteine and phenylalanine, the CDR3 comprises 15 residues. Kept here is only the CDR3 DNA, which spans 45 bases and is read in frame from base 1. Library prep was done by the immunoSEQ multiplex PCR assay. For the multiplex PCR, a mixture combining 60 forward primers for TCR Vbeta segments and 13 reverse primers for TCR Jbeta segments was used. A multiplex PCR assay on genomic DNA amplified the CDR3 region of rearranged TCR beta genes. The Illumina HiSeq System was used to sequence the amplified TCR beta libraries as 87-base-pair reads. The original methods were these. A later analysis tallied 75 million to 95 million unique TCR beta chains across the 600 to 700 repertoires, and around 12 million of those chains were shared by two or more donors. Raw reads were error-corrected and collapsed into unique sequences by a nearest-neighbor algorithm in which closely related sequences were merged to remove PCR and sequencing errors. Alignment of CDR3 sequences to IMGT reference sequences was used to assign V, D and J gene segments. Each retained sequence needed at least a six-nucleotide match to both a V gene segment and a J gene segment. A rearrangement was called productive if the CDR3 had no stop codons and remained in frame with V and J, and every other rearrangement was called non-productive. CDR3 was defined according to IMGT convention as the region running from the second conserved V-encoded cysteine to the conserved J-encoded phenylalanine. The earlier analysis of 587 of the donors excluded sequences that lacked an unambiguous match to a single V gene segment. In an earlier analysis of 500 to 750 of the donors, V segments were called functional above 56.7% productive rearrangements and were called segregating when the between-donor standard deviation exceeded 5%. A statistical classification framework was built to diagnose cytomegalovirus status from the catalog of TCR beta chain sequences. In a later analysis, TCR nucleotide sequences were compared against IMGT/GENE-DB human TR gene sequences so that V and J genes could be assigned. Using the TCRdist pipeline, a later analysis assigned CDR3 sequences along with most-parsimonious VDJ recombination scenarios. In a later analysis, every TCR beta chain was defined by the combination of its CDR3 amino acid sequence and its V-gene family, and reads without a unique V-gene family were dropped. In a later analysis, approximately 590 highly shared, low-generation-probability nucleotide sequences were removed to address suspected cross-contamination and a sequencing artifact. In a later analysis, a clonal expansion index for each public chain was calculated from normalized within-repertoire ranks of inferred template counts. Generation probabilities in a later analysis came from a VDJ recombination model fitted to out-of-frame rearrangements, and those results were checked against IGoR. In a later analysis, hypergeometric tests were used to score TCR-TCR, TCR-HLA and TCR-CMV co-occurrence, with a repertoire-size bias correction applied to TCR pairs. To estimate false discovery rates, a later analysis permuted the HLA or CMV assignments 20 times. A later analysis grouped co-occurring TCRs with DBSCAN, adding TCRdist sequence similarity when clustering within HLA-allele-positive subsets. Repertoires with fewer than 30,000 or more than 120,000 public chains, plus five repertoires with anomalous nucleotide sharing, were excluded from co-occurrence clustering. What TCRdb holds here is the immuneACCESS table cut down to in-frame rearrangements. Part of the clones is not present; checked against another copy, under half of the missing clones reflect an unresolved V gene, and the others are unexplained. Clone size and V and J calls were adopted from that table, with D and trimming inferred from the DNA. The sample table records about 190,000 clones; around 82% of these occur just once. The top ten clonotypes cover about 1.8% of the sample.

The cohort comprised fewer than 700 healthy bone marrow donors. At the time of sampling, all cohort members were nominally healthy, though unrecorded immune exposures were likely present. The donor was CMV seronegative and belonged to the group of 352 seronegative cohort members. Every donor gave a peripheral blood sample, and the peripheral blood mononuclear cells from that sample were used for TCR beta sequencing. The Qiagen DNeasy Blood Extraction Kit was used to extract genomic DNA from the blood cell samples. As to this clone: Its antigen is not yet known. The record has no base qualities; no much larger clone is one base away.

Source material: PBMCs. The V gene is TRBV5-4 and the J gene is TRBJ2-7, and TRBD2 aligns with 15 junction nucleotides. The receptor was isolated from a man aged 18 to 29 in good health and CMV-seronegative. The CDR3 region has the sequence CASRPGLAGGYEQYF. The sequenced DNA is TGTGCCAGCAGGCCGGGACTAGCGGGAGGTTACGAGCAGTACTTC.